These 14 T cell receptor beta chains were sequenced from one sample in a study of radiotherapy plus CTLA-4 blockade in lung cancer (dated by TCRdb to the late 2010s). The protocol used for the library was the immunoSEQ multiplex PCR assay. As stored in TCRdb, this immuneACCESS dataset retains in-frame rearrangements with V and J assigned. A fraction of the clones does not appear; measured against another copy, unresolved V genes explain less than half of the discrepancy, and the remainder lacks a known reason. This sample is represented by around 86,000 clones; roughly 87% of them were singletons. The ten largest clones capture roughly 0.82% of the sample. Material: peripheral blood, obtained from a patient treated with radiotherapy plus ipilimumab. These receptors originate from a human donor with non-small cell lung cancer who had stable disease on radiotherapy plus ipilimumab.

The J gene is TRBJ2-7, the V gene TRBV7-8; unclear D gene. The CDR3 covers 14 residues. Germline V lookup: CDR1 SGHVS, CDR2 FQNEAQ. V was trimmed by 0 bases and J by 0 bases, leaving 6 bases between them. CDR3 DNA sequence: TGTGCCAGCAGCTTAGCGAGTGTCTCCTACGAGCAGTACTTC. This translates into CASSLASVSYEQYF.

This clone appeared once. The V and J genes are TRBV7-2 and TRBJ2-7; TRBD1 matches at 9 bases. CDR1 is SGHTA, CDR2 FQGNSA, per germline. This CDR3 has 14 amino acids. The V segment lost 5 bases and the J segment 3 bases; nucleotides outside the gene matches: 5. The CDR3 nucleotides are TGTGCCAGCAGCCGCGGACAGGGGAACTACGAGCAGTACTTC. The encoded protein is CASSRGQGNYEQYF.

The chain couples TRBV5-1 to TRBJ1-5; D gene unclear. This CDR3 is built from 13 residues. V was pared by 4 bases and J by 5 bases, with 10 bases between. Germline V gene lookup returns CDR1 SGHRS and CDR2 YFSETQ. The CDR3 reads CASSLLGDQPQHF. The CDR3 DNA follows: TGCGCCAGCAGCCTTCTTGGGGATCAGCCCCAGCATTTT.

V is TRBV30 and J is TRBJ1-4; 8 nucleotides align to TRBD1. The V gene's germline CDR1 is GTSNPN and CDR2 SVGIG (reference sequence). This CDR3 has 14 amino acids. After removal of 7 bases from V and 7 bases from J, the junction contained 11 bases not matched to a gene. The DNA of the CDR3 is TGTGCCTTGGGACGGACAGGGACGGGTGAAAAACTGTTTTTT. Protein sequence: CALGRTGTGEKLFF.

This clone was recorded only once. The gene calls are TRBV5-1 and TRBJ2-5; 8 bases match TRBD2. CDR1 SGHRS and CDR2 YFSETQ come from the germline V gene. The CDR3 has 14 residues. With 6 bases clipped from V and 5 bases from J, the junction kept 9 bases outside the gene matches. CDR3 residues: CASTPRGARETQYF. CDR3 nucleotide sequence: TGCGCCAGCACCCCGCGGGGGGCGCGGGAGACCCAGTACTTC. Using reference TRBV5-1 and TRBJ2-5 for the parts outside the CDR3, the full variable domain is KAGVTQTPRYLIKTRGQQVTLSCSPISGHRSVSWYQQTPGQGLQFLFEYFSETQRNKGNFPGRFSGRQFSNSRSEMNVSTLELGDSALYLCASTPRGARETQYFGPGTRLLVL.

The chain couples TRBV6-5 to TRBJ2-7; TRBD2 matches 13 bases. CDR1 is MNHEY and CDR2 is SVGAGI in the germline V gene. V shed 4 bases, J shed 3 bases, and the junction held 6 bases outside the gene matches. The CDR3 runs to 16 residues. The CDR3 nucleotides are TGTGCCAGCAGTTCGATGGGACTAGCGGGGAGCTACGAGCAGTACTTC. It encodes CASSSMGLAGSYEQYF.

The V and J genes are TRBV28 and TRBJ1-4, with TRBD1 matching 7 bases. V gave up 10 bases and J gave up 6 bases; unmatched junction bases: 8. The germline gives CDR1 MDHEN, CDR2 SYDVKM. The CDR3 is 13 residues long. CDR3 nucleotide sequence: TGTGCCACCGAAGGGGGCCTACATGAAAAACTGTTTTTT. It codes for CATEGGLHEKLFF.

The genes are TRBV2 and TRBJ2-5, with TRBD1 identical over 8 bases. The CDR3 is 15 amino acids. Per germline, CDR1 SNHLY and CDR2 FYNNEI. The V segment lost 4 bases and the J segment 5 bases; nucleotides outside the gene matches: 9. CDR3 protein: CASSGTGQGYETQYF. The CDR3 DNA is TGTGCCAGCAGTGGGACAGGACAGGGATACGAGACCCAGTACTTC.

The gene calls are TRBV5-1 and TRBJ1-6, with D unresolved. V lost 0 bases and J 8 bases, leaving 6 bases between the germline ends. From germline, CDR1 is SGHRS and CDR2 YFSETQ. This CDR3 is 13 amino acids long. In DNA, the CDR3 is TGCGCCAGCAGCTTGGAGAGGGATTCACCCCTCCACTTT. Protein sequence: CASSLERDSPLHF. The full variable domain, rest sourced from reference TRBV5-1 and TRBJ1-6, is KAGVTQTPRYLIKTRGQQVTLSCSPISGHRSVSWYQQTPGQGLQFLFEYFSETQRNKGNFPGRFSGRQFSNSRSEMNVSTLELGDSALYLCASSLERDSPLHFGNGTRLTVT.

This clone was detected only once. V gene TRBV27 combines with J gene TRBJ1-1, with D hard to call. Looked up from germline, CDR1 is MNHEY and CDR2 is SMNVEV (reference sequence). The CDR3 spans 14 residues. The V gene lost 5 bases and the J gene lost 0 bases, with 10 bases spanning the gap. Here the CDR3 DNA reads TGTGCCAGCAGTATCACACCGTTGAACACTGAAGCTTTCTTT. Translated: CASSITPLNTEAFF.

This clone is a singleton in its sample. The rearrangement joins TRBV9 to TRBJ2-1; tentatively, D is TRBD2 (5 bases). Per germline, CDR1 SGDLS and CDR2 YYNGEE. The CDR3 runs 14 residues. V shed 4 bases and J shed 4 bases, with 12 bases lying between them. This chain's CDR3 is CASSSSRGYNEQFF. DNA for the CDR3: TGTGCCAGCAGCTCGTCCCGAGGGTACAATGAGCAGTTCTTC.

The V and J genes are TRBV27 and TRBJ1-2; D remains ambiguous. Germline V lookup: CDR1 MNHEY, CDR2 SMNVEV (reference sequence). Trimming pared 5 bases from V and 0 bases from J, leaving 16 bases between. This CDR3 is built from 16 residues. CDR3 nucleotide sequence: TGTGCCAGCAGTCCCCGTCCGGGCTTAGCTAACTATGGCTACACCTTC. Amino acid sequence: CASSPRPGLANYGYTF.

The chain joins TRBV5-1 to TRBJ1-3, with 8 bases that match TRBD1. Unmatched junction bases numbered 5, after V lost 4 bases and J lost 2 bases. Germline values: CDR1 SGHRS, CDR2 YFSETQ. This CDR3 contains 15 residues. CDR3 sequence: CASSEDRVTGNTIYF. The CDR3 DNA follows: TGCGCCAGCAGCGAGGACAGGGTAACTGGAAACACCATATATTTT.

The chain combines TRBV7-6 with TRBJ2-6; 10 positions match TRBD1. V shed 5 bases and J 1 base; nucleotides not matched to a gene: 5. From germline, CDR1 is SGHVS and CDR2 FNYEAQ. The CDR3 is made up of 17 amino acids. The CDR3 coding sequence is TGTGCCAGCAGCCTCCGGGACAGGGGTTCTGGGGCCAACGTCCTGACTTTC. Protein product: CASSLRDRGSGANVLTF.